This T cell receptor beta chain was sequenced during a study of T cell responses to AZD1222 COVID-19 vaccine. Notes on the study in general: The donors showed a predominance of white British ancestry and of females, with possible underestimation of clonal diversity. Across the whole spike, CD4 TCRs peaked at regions 160-218 and 743-854. Spike-specific TCR breadth rose after two AZD1222 doses, and depth rose as well.

Measured with immunoSEQ multiplex PCR; TCRdb has only the in-frame clones, and not every one. The table includes about 100,000 clones, approximately 89% detected once. The CDR3 sequence is 11 residues long. V lost 6 bases, J lost 4 bases, and 6 bases lay in between. Germline CDR1 is SEHNR and CDR2 is FQNEAQ (reference sequence). About this clone: Its antigen is undetermined.

The chain has TRBV7-9 and TRBJ2-5, with D hard to call. The sequence was collected from an adult in good health. The source material was peripheral blood, sampled on day 0 of MenACWY control vaccination. The CDR3 DNA is TGTGCCAGCAGTTCAGGAGAGACCCAGTACTTC. Translated, it gives CASSSGETQYF.